This T cell receptor (beta chain) appears in the sequencing data of a study of persistence of HIV-infected CD4 T cells. General study findings and limits: Proviral oligoclonality tracked with TCR oligoclonality within the same sorted cells.

Nonspecific anti-CD3/anti-CD28 bead stimulation represents the broad CD4+ T cell repertoire. Responding CD4+ T cells were sorted by upregulation of both CD40 ligand and CD69. For at least 4 years, plasma HIV-1 RNA was undetectable (<50 copies/mL). CD8-depleted PBMCs were stimulated about 20 hours with anti-CD28/CD49d costimulation, CD40-blocking antibody and enfuvirtide. Sequencing used immunoSEQ version 4 in survey mode. The table came from immunoSEQ multiplex PCR; TCRdb's copy has only in-frame clones and leaves some out. Of tens of thousands of clones in the sample, around 89% were seen once. Worth noting for this clone: What it binds is unknown.

Sequenced here: CD4+ T cells sorted from PBMCs after roughly 18-hour stimulation, sampled from a patient who received antiretroviral therapy. This TCR was sampled from an adult woman with HIV who was CMV-seropositive.

The CDR3 reads CASIPKIFPARQGLRKLFF. DNA of the CDR3: TGTGCCAGCATCCCGAAGATCTTTCCTGCCCGACAGGGATTGAGAAAACTGTTTTTT. The chain couples TRBV21-1 to TRBJ1-4; no DNA check was done on the table's D call, TRBD1. TRBV21-1 is classified as a pseudogene. The CDR3 length is 19 residues.